This TCR beta chain was profiled in a study of T cells expressing NK-cell markers. General study results and limits: A range of roughly 1.0-7.0% of CD8+ T cells consisted of dominant NKG2C+ clonotypes in about six donors. One observes that, in several donors, these clonotypes were also the leading ones within the CD3+CD56-NKG2C+ fraction.

Germline V lookup: CDR1 MNHEY, CDR2 SVGAGI. The CDR3 totals 12 residues. As for this clonotype: Its specificity is unknown.

Reprocessing the 5' RACE reads, TCRdb reports a single entry for every CDR3 protein and omits DNA. The sample features roughly 280,000 distinct CDR3 sequences, with 0.3% to 0.45% in its top ten. Sequencing used blood T cells: a sorted CD56 or NKG2C T cell subset, CD4+ or CD8+ T cells, or bulk PBMC T cells (not recorded which). The sequence derives from a man aged 18 to 29 in good health. V is TRBV6-5 and J is TRBJ2-7; TCRdb indicates TRBD1, and absent DNA this call remains unverified. The CDR3: CATKQGSYEQYF.